These T cell receptor beta chains were read from a single sample in a study of Ad26.COV2.S vaccination and SARS-CoV-2 variants. Generated by immunoSEQ multiplex PCR, the TCRdb table keeps only in-frame clones and is missing some. The profile covers 300,000 to 350,000 clones, with around 89% appearing a single time and roughly 4.8% taken by the ten largest. The sample here was peripheral blood, taken in a trial of Ad26.COV2.S vaccine versus placebo. These receptors came from a person aged 18-60 years who received the Ad26.COV2.S COVID-19 vaccine or a placebo. Each CDR3 is given with its conserved first and last residue. The D gene is left open where the match is weak. Clone size is given for some rows only: seen once, a few or many times, or a class if the clone is expanded.

CDR3 | DNA | D | V | size | J
CASSLVVGAGDTQYF | TGTGCCAGCAGCTTAGTGGTGGGGGCTGGGGATACGCAGTATTTT | NA | TRBV7-2 | NA | TRBJ2-3
CASSHKVGNQPQHF | TGTGCCAGCAGCCACAAGGTTGGGAATCAGCCCCAGCATTTT | NA | TRBV3-1/TRBV3-2 | NA | TRBJ1-5
CASSSSLDRGPESSYNEQFF | TGTGCCAGCAGCTCGTCCCTGGACAGGGGGCCGGAGAGCTCCTACAATGAGCAGTTCTTC | TRBD1 | TRBV7-6 | NA | TRBJ2-1
CASSLVGSGLPNTEAFF | TGTGCCAGCAGCTTAGTCGGGTCTGGACTTCCGAACACTGAAGCTTTCTTT | NA | TRBV7-9 | NA | TRBJ1-1
CASSQRGQETQYF | TGTGCCAGCAGCCAAAGGGGACAAGAGACCCAGTACTTC | NA | TRBV3-1/TRBV3-2 | NA | TRBJ2-5
CASSPSKSRDICPGELFF | TGTGCCAGCAGCCCTTCTAAGTCCCGGGACATTTGCCCCGGGGAGCTGTTTTTT | NA | TRBV7-3 | NA | TRBJ2-2
CSVSGQGVTEAFF | TGCAGCGTCTCGGGACAGGGAGTCACTGAAGCTTTCTTT | TRBD1 | TRBV29-1 | few | TRBJ1-1
CASSLVAGANVLTF | TGTGCCAGCAGCTTGGTGGCTGGGGCCAACGTCCTGACTTTC | NA | TRBV5-6 | NA | TRBJ2-6
CASSSRLAGQTYNEQFF | TGTGCCAGTAGTTCCAGACTAGCGGGACAGACCTACAATGAGCAGTTCTTC | TRBD2 | TRBV19 | once | TRBJ2-1
CASGPGTTDEQYF | TGCGCCAGCGGGCCCGGGACTACCGACGAGCAGTACTTC | TRBD2 | TRBV5-1 | NA | TRBJ2-7
CASSEGGSSYEQYF | TGTGCCAGCAGTGAAGGAGGGAGCTCCTACGAGCAGTACTTC | NA | TRBV6-1 | once | TRBJ2-7
CSVTWGDTQYF | TGCAGCGTTACCTGGGGGGATACGCAGTATTTT | NA | TRBV29-1 | NA | TRBJ2-3
CASSKGGAEGYTF | TGTGCCAGCAGCAAAGGGGGCGCGGAAGGCTACACCTTC | NA | TRBV21-1 | NA | TRBJ1-2
CASSEGTSGTGELFF | TGCGCCAGCAGCGAGGGGACTAGCGGGACCGGGGAGCTGTTTTTT | TRBD2 | TRBV5-1 | once | TRBJ2-2
CASSFLRSGDRVPLHF | TGTGCCAGCAGTTTCCTTAGATCCGGGGACAGAGTTCCCCTCCACTTT | TRBD1 | TRBV27 | NA | TRBJ1-6
CASSFGGRDNEQFF | TGTGCCAGCAGCTTTGGCGGGAGAGACAATGAGCAGTTCTTC | TRBD2 | TRBV5-4 | once | TRBJ2-1
CASSPTPSGANVLTF | TGTGCCAGCAGTCCCACACCCTCTGGGGCCAACGTCCTGACTTTC | NA | TRBV28 | NA | TRBJ2-6
CASSRDVDNQPQHF | TGTGCCAGCAGCCGGGACGTTGACAATCAGCCCCAGCATTTT | NA | TRBV7-9 | NA | TRBJ1-5
CASSLEPGAVYEQYF | TGTGCCAGCAGCTTAGAGCCGGGGGCGGTGTACGAGCAGTACTTC | NA | TRBV11-1 | once | TRBJ2-7
CASSVGQGASTDTQYF | TGTGCCAGCAGCGTAGGGCAGGGGGCCTCGACAGATACGCAGTATTTT | TRBD1 | TRBV9 | NA | TRBJ2-3
CASSRSSGQGGFSNQPQHF | TGTGCCAGCTCACGATCCTCCGGACAGGGCGGCTTTAGCAATCAGCCCCAGCATTTT | TRBD1 | TRBV18 | once | TRBJ1-5
CASSFGRGRFTDTQYF | TGTGCCAGCAGCTTTGGCAGGGGGCGCTTCACAGATACGCAGTATTTT | TRBD1 | TRBV7-2 | NA | TRBJ2-3
CASSLDGNQPQHF | TGCGCCAGCAGCTTGGACGGCAATCAGCCCCAGCATTTT | NA | TRBV5-1 | NA | TRBJ1-5
CASSLATNTGELFF | TGCGCCAGCAGCTTGGCAACGAACACCGGGGAGCTGTTTTTT | NA | TRBV5-1 | NA | TRBJ2-2
CASSLAPGALDTQYF | TGCGCCAGCAGCTTGGCCCCGGGGGCCCTAGATACGCAGTATTTT | NA | TRBV5-1 | NA | TRBJ2-3
CAIRVGQYTEAFF | TGTGCCATCAGAGTAGGACAGTACACTGAAGCTTTCTTT | NA | TRBV10-3 | NA | TRBJ1-1
CASSVLGTGAYGYTF | TGTGCCAGCAGCGTCTTAGGGACAGGGGCCTATGGCTACACCTTC | TRBD1 | TRBV9 | NA | TRBJ1-2
CASSIDRDTNDEQFF | TGTGCCAGTAGTATAGATCGAGACACCAACGATGAGCAGTTCTTC | NA | TRBV19 | NA | TRBJ2-1
CASSLDRVDEQYF | TGTGCCAGCAGCTTAGACAGGGTAGACGAGCAGTACTTC | NA | TRBV7-8 | NA | TRBJ2-7
CASSQGVGLAGVTYEQYF | TGCGCCAGCAGCCAGGGGGTCGGACTAGCGGGGGTAACCTACGAGCAGTACTTC | TRBD2 | TRBV4-3 | NA | TRBJ2-7
CASSYSFKGGTEAFF | TGTGCCAGCAGTTACTCGTTTAAGGGGGGCACTGAAGCTTTCTTT | NA | TRBV6-5 | few | TRBJ1-1